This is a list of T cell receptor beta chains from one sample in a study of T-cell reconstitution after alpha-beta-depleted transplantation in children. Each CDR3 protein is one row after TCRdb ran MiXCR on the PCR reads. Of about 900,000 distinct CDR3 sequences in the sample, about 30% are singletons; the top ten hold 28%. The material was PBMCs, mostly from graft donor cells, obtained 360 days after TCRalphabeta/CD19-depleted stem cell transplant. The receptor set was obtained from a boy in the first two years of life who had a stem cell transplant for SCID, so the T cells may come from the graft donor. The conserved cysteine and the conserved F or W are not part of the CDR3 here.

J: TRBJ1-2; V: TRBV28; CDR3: ASRDDRGYYGYT
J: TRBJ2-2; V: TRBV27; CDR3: ASSFSGGELF
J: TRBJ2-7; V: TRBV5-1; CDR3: ASSSLGGAYEQY
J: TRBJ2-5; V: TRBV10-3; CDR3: AISEWEKETQY
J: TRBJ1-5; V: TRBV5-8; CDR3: ASSHGQNYQPQH
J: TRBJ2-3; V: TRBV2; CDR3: ASSWDRTPTDTQY
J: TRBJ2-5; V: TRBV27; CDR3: ASSLTPLTPSQETQY
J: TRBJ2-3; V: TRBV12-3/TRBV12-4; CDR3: ASSYENLAGAGDTQY
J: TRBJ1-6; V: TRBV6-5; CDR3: ASSSPRQGLASPLH
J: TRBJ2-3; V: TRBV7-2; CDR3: ASSITGDTQY
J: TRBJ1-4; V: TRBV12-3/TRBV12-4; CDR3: ASSFRVSQEKLF
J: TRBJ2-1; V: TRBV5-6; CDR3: ASIQDRGNEQF
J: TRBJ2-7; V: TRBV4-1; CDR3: ASSQDVAFFSYEQY
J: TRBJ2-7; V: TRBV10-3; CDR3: AIGRDEQY
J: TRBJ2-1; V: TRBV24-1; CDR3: ATSDSPGGGPYNEQF
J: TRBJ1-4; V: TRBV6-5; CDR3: ASSYQGPGAEKLF
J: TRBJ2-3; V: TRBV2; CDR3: ASSEDGGGTDTQY
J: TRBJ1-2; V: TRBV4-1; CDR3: ASSQDSAGRMVYGYT
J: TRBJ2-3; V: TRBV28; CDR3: ASSPTRNTDTQY
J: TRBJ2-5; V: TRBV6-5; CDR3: ASSYGIGGPQETQY
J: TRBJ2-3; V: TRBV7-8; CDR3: ASSPHLGGGADTQY
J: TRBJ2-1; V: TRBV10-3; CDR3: AQARSTNNEQF
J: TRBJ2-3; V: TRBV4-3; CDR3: ASSQDLLLAGGRSDTQY
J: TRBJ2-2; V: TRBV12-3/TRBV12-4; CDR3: ASIGRVAGELF
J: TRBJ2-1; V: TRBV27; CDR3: ASSPNGQGEQF
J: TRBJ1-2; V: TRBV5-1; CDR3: ASSSDINYGYT
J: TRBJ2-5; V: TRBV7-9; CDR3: ASSLADPQGQETQY
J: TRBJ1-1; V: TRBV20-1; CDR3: SAPGDRSTEAF
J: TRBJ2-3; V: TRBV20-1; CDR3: SAGDRDRTDTQY
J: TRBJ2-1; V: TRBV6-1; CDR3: ASSLGQLNNEQF
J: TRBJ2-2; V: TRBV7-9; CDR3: ASSFRTGHTGELF
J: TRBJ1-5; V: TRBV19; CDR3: ASSIGGRSNQPQH
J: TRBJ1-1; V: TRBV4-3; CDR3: ASSQRATGGKVTEAF
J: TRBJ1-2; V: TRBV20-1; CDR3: SASVTGPNYGYT
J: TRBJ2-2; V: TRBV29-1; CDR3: SVSDPGQGPTGELF
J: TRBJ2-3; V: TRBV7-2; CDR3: ASNKDGRTDTQY
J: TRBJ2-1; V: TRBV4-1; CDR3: ASSQDHSTSGYNEQF
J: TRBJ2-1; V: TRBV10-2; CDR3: ASSEVGDEQF
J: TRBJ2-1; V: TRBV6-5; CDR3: ASSYGRAAYNEQF
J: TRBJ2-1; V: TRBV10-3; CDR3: ATRQGGNEQF
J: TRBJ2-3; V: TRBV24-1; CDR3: ATGQGDTQY
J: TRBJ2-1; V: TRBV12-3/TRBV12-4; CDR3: ASSSGRPYNEQF
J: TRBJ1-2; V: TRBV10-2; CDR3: ASSESGRGYGYT
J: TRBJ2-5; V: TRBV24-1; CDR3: ATSVGTGTKETQY
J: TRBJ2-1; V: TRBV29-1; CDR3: SGDSSGGYNEQF
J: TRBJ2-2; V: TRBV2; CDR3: AFMWGPTGELF
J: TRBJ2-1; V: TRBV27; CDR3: ASSFEYRDRNEQF
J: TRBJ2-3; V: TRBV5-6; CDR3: ASSLGAGPQGTQY
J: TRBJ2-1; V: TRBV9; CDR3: ASSPEWTVYNEQF
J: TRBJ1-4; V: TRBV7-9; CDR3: AGSPGRTTGKLF
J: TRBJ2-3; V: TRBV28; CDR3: ASSTGGHSTDTQY
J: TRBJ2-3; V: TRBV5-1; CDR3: ASSGGGLAVTDTQY
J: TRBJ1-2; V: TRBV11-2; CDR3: ASSSQDPNYGYT
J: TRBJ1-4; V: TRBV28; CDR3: ASSTPGQSNEKLF
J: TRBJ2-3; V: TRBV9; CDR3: ASSDAGTDTQY